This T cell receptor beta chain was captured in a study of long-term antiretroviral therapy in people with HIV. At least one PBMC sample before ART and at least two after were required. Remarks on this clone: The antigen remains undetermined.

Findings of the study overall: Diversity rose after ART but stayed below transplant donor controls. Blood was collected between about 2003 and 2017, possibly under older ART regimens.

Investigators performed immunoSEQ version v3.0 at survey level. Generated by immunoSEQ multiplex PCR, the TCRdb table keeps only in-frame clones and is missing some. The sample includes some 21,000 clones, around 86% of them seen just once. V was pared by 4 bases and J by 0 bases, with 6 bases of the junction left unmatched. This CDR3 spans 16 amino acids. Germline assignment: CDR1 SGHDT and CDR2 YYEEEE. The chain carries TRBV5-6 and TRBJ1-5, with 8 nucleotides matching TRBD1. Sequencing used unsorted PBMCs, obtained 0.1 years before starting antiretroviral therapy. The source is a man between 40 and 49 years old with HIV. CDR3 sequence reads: CASSGTGLLSNQPQHF. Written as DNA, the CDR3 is TGTGCCAGCAGCGGGACAGGACTTCTTAGCAATCAGCCCCAGCATTTT. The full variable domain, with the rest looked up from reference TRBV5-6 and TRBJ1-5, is DAGVTQSPTHLIKTRGQQVTLRCSPKSGHDTVSWYQQALGQGPQFIFQYYEEEERQRGNFPDRFSGHQFPNYSSELNVNALLLGDSALYLCASSGTGLLSNQPQHFGDGTRLSIL.